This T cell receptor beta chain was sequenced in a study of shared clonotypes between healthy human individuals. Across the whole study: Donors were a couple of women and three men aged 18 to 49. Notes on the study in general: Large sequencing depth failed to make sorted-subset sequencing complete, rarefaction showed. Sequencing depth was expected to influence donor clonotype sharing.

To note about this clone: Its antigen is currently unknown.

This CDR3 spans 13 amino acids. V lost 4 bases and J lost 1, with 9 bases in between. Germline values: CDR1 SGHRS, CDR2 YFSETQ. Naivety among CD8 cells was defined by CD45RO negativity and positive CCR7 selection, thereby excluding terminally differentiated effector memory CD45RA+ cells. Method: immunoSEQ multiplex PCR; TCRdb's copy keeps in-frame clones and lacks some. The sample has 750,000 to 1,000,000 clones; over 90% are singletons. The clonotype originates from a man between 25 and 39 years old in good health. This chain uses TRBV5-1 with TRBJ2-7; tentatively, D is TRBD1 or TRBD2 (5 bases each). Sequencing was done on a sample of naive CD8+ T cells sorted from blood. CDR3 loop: CASSEGLSYEQYF. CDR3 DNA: TGCGCCAGCAGCGAGGGGTTATCCTACGAGCAGTACTTC.